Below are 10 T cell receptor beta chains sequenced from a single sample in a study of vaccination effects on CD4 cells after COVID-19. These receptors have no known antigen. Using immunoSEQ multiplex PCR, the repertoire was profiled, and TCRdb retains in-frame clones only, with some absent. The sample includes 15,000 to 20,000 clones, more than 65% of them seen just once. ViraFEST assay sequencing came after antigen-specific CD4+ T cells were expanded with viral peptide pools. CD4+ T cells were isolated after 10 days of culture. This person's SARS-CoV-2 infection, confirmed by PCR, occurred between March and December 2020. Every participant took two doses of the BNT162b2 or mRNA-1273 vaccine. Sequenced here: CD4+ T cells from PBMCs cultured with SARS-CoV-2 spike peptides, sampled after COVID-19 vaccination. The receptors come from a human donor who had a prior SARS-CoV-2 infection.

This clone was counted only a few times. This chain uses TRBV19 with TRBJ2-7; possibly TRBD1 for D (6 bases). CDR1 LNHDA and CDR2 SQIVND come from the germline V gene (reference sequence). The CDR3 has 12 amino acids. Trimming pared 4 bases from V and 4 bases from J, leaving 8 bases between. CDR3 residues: CASSTQGYEQYF. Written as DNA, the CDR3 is TGTGCCAGTAGTACACAGGGATACGAGCAGTACTTC.

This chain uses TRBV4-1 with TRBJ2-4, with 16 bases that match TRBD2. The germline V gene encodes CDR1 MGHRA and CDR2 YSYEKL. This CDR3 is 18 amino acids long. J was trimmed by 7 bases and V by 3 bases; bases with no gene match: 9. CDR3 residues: CASSQAGLAGGRWNIQYF. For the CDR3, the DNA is TGCGCCAGCAGCCAGGCGGGACTAGCGGGAGGGAGGTGGAACATTCAGTACTTC.

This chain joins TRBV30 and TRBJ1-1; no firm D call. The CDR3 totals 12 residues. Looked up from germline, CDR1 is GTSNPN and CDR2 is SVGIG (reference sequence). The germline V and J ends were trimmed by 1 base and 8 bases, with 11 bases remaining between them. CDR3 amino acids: CAWSADHLEAFF. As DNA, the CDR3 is TGTGCCTGGAGTGCGGATCACCTGGAAGCTTTCTTT.

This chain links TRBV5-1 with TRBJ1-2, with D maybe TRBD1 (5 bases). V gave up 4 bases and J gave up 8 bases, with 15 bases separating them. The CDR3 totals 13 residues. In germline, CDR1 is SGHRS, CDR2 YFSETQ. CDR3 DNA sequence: TGCGCCAGCAGCCAACCGGGGGGGTCCGGCTACACCTTC. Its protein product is CASSQPGGSGYTF.

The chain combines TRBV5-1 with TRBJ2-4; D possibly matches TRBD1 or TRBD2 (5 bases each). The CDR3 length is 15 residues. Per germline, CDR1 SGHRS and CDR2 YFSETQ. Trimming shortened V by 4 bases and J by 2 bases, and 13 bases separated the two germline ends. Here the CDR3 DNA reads TGCGCCAGCAGCCAAGGGGACGCTACCAAAAACATTCAGTACTTC. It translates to CASSQGDATKNIQYF.

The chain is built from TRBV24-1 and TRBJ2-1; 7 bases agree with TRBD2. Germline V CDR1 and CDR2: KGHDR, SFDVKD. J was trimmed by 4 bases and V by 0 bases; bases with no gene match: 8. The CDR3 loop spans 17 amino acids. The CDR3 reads CATSDLPGEGRYNEQFF. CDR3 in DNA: TGTGCCACCAGTGATTTGCCGGGGGAGGGCCGTTACAATGAGCAGTTCTTC.

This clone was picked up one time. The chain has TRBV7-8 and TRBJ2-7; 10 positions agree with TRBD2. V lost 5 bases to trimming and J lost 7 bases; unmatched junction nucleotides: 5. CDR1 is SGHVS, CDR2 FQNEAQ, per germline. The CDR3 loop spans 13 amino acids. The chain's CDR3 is CASSPSGGVEQYF. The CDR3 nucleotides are TGTGCCAGCAGCCCAAGCGGGGGGGTGGAGCAGTACTTC.

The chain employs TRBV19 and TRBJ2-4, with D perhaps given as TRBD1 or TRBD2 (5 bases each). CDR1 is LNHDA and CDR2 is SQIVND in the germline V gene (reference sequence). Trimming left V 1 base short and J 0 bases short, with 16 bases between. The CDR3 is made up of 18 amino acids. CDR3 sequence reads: CASSIGVWGSLAKNIQYF. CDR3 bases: TGTGCCAGTAGTATAGGGGTCTGGGGGTCGTTAGCCAAAAACATTCAGTACTTC.

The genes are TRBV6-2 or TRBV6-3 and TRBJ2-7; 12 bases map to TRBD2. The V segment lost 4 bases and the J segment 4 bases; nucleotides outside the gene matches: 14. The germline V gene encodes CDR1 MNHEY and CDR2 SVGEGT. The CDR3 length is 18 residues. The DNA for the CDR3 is TGTGCCAGCAGTTCACCTAGCGGGAGGGCCCGAATCGCTTACGAGCAGTACTTC. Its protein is CASSSPSGRARIAYEQYF.

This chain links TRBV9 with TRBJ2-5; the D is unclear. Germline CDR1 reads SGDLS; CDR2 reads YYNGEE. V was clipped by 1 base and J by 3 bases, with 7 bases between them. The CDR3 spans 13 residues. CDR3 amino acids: CASSVNPEETQYF. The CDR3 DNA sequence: TGTGCCAGCAGCGTAAACCCAGAAGAGACCCAGTACTTC.